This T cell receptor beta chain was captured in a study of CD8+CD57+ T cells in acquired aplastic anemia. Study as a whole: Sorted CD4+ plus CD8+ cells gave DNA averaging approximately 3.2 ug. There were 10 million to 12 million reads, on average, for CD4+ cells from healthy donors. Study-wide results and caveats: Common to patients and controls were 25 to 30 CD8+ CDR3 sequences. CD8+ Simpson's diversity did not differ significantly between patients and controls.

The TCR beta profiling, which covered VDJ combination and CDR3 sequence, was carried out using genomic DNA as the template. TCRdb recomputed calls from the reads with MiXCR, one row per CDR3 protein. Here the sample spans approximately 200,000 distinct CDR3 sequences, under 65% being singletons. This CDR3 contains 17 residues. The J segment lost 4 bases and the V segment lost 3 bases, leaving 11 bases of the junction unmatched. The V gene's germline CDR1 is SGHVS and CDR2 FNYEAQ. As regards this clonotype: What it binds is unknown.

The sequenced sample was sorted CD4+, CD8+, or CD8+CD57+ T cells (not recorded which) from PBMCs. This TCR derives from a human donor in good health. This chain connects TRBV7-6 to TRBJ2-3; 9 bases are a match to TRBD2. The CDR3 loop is CASSLRLAGRGADTQYF. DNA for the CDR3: TGTGCCAGCAGCTTGCGGCTAGCGGGAAGGGGGGCAGATACGCAGTATTTT.